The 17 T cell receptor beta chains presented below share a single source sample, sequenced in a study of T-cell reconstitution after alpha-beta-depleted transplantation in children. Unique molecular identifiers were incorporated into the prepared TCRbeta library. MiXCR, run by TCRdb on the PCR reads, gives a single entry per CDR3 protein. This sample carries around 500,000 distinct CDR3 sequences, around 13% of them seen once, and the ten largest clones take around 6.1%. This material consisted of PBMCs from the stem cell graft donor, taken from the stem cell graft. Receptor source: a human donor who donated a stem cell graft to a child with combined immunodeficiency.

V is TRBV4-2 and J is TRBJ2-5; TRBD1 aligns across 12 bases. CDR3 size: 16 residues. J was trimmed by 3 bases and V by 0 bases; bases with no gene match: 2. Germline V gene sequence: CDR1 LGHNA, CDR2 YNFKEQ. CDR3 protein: CASSQDGTGGEETQYF. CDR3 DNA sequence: TGTGCCAGCAGCCAAGATGGGACAGGGGGCGAAGAGACCCAGTACTTC.

CDR3 loop: CASSLDWTTGELFF. The CDR3 DNA reads TGCGCCAGCAGCTTGGATTGGACGACCGGGGAGCTGTTTTTT. The rearrangement links TRBV5-1 to TRBJ2-2; D gene uncertain. The CDR3 sequence is 14 residues long. Trimming removed 0 bases from V and 5 bases from J, with 8 bases in between. In germline, CDR1 is SGHRS, CDR2 YFSETQ.

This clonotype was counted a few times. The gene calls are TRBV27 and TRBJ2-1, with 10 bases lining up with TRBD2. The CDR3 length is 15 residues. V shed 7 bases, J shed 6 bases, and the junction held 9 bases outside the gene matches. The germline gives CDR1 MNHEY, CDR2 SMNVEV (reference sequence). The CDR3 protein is CASTNLAGVVNEQFF. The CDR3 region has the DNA TGTGCCAGCACCAATCTAGCGGGAGTGGTCAATGAGCAGTTCTTC.

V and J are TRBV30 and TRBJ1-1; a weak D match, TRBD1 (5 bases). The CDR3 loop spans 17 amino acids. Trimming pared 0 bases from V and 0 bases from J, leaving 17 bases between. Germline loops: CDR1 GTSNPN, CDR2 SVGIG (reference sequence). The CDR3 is CAWSVGATVVVNTEAFF. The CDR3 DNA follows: TGTGCCTGGAGTGTAGGGGCGACAGTTGTGGTGAACACTGAAGCTTTCTTT.

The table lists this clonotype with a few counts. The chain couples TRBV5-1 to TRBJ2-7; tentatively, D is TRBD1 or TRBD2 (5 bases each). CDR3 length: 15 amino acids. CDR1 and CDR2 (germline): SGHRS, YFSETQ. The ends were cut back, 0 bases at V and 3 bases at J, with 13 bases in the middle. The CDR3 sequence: CASSLGGILYYEQYF. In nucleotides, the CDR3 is TGCGCCAGCAGCTTGGGGGGGATACTTTACTACGAGCAGTACTTC.

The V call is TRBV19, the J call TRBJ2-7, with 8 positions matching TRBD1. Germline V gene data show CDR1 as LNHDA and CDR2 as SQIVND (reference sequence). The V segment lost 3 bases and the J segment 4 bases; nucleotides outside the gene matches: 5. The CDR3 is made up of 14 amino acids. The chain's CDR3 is CASSIQGAGYEQYF. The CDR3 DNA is TGTGCCAGTAGTATTCAGGGGGCGGGATACGAGCAGTACTTC.

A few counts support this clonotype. CDR3 nucleotides: TGTGCCACCAGAAGGGAGCCTAAGGAGCTGTTTTTT. It specifies CATRREPKELFF. The J gene is TRBJ2-2, the V gene TRBV15; perhaps TRBD2 as D (5 bases). Per the germline V gene, CDR1 is LNHNV and CDR2 is YYDKDF (reference sequence). The V end lost 6 bases, the J end lost 10 bases, and 12 bases lay between the germline ends. The CDR3 has 12 amino acids.

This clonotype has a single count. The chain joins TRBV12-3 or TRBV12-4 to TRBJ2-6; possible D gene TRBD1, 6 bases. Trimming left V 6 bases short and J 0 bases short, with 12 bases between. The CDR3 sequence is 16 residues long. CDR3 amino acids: CASSPGHHSGANVLTF. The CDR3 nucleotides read TGTGCCAGCAGCCCGGGACACCACTCTGGGGCCAACGTCCTGACTTTC.

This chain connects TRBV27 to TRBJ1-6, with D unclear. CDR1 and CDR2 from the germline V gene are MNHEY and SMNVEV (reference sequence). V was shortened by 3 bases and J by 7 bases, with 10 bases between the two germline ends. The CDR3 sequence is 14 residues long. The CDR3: CASSFGNPNSPLHF. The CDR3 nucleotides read TGTGCCAGCAGTTTTGGGAACCCAAATTCACCCCTCCACTTT.

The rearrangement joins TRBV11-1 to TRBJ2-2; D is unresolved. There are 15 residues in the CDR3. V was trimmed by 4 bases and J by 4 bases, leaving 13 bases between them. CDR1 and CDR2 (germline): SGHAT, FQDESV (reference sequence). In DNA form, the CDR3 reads TGTGCCAGCAGCTCTGGCCGCCCCCTCACCGGGGAGCTGTTTTTT. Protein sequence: CASSSGRPLTGELFF.

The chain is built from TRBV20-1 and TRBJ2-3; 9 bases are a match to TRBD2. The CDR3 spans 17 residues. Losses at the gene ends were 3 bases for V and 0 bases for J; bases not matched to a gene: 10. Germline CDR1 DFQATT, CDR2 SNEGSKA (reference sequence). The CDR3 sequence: CSASGLAGSFSTDTQYF. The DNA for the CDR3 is TGCAGTGCTAGCGGCCTAGCGGGGAGTTTCAGCACAGATACGCAGTATTTT.

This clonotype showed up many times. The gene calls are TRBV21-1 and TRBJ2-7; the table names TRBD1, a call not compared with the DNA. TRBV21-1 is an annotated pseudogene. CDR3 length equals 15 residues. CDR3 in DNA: TGTGCCAGCAGCAGGGGAAGGGGGCGCTTCTACGAGCAGTACTTC. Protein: CASSRGRGRFYEQYF.

CDR3 in DNA: TGTGCCAGCAGTTACTCTAGGGACAACGGGAACACAGATACGCAGTATTTT. It is translated as CASSYSRDNGNTDTQYF. V usage is TRBV6-5 and J usage is TRBJ2-3; D might be TRBD1 (6 bases). CDR1 is MNHEY, CDR2 SVGAGI, per germline. V was clipped by 0 bases and J by 2 bases, with 15 bases between them. The CDR3 extends over 17 amino acids.

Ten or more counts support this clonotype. The CDR3 sequence is CASSRLAGGSDTQYF. CDR3 coding DNA: TGTGCCAGCAGCCGACTAGCGGGAGGTTCCGATACGCAGTATTTT. This rearrangement joins TRBV7-2 to TRBJ2-3; 13 bases map to TRBD2. Germline assignment: CDR1 SGHTA and CDR2 FQGNSA. V lost 5 bases, J lost 6 bases, and 5 bases stayed unmatched. The length of the CDR3 is 15 residues.

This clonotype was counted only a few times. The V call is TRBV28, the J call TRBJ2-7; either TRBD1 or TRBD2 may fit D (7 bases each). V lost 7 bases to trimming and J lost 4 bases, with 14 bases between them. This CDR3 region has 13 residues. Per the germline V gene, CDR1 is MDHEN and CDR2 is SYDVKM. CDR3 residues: CASNQGGQYEQYF. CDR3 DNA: TGTGCCAGCAACCAGGGGGGGCAGTACGAGCAGTACTTC. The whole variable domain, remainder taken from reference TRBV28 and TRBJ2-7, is DVKVTQSSRYLVKRTGEKVFLECVQDMDHENMFWYRQDPGLGLRLIYFSYDVKMKEKGDIPEGYSVSREKKERFSLILESASTNQTSMYLCASNQGGQYEQYFGPGTRLTVT.

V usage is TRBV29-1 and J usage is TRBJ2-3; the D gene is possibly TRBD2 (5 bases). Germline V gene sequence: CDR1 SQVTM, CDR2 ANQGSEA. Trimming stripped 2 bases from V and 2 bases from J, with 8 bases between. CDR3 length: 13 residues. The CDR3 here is CSVERGFTDTQYF. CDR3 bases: TGCAGCGTTGAACGGGGTTTCACAGATACGCAGTATTTT.

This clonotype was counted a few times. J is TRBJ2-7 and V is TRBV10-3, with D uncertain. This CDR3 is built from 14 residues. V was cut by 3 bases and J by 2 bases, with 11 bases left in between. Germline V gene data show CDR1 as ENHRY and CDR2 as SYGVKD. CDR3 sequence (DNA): TGTGCCATCAGTGATTTGGCGTATCCCTACGAGCAGTACTTC. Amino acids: CAISDLAYPYEQYF.